This T cell receptor (beta chain) was captured in a study of T cell responses to AZD1222 COVID-19 vaccine. The study, taken as a whole, reports: The breadth and depth of Spike-specific TCRs increased once two AZD1222 doses had been given. Scientists sampled the repertoires only once the peak T cell response had passed.

Notes on this clone: Its antigen is not identified.

Sequenced by immunoSEQ multiplex PCR; TCRdb stores in-frame clones only, minus some. The data contain roughly 140,000 clones, around 89% of them seen just once; the ten biggest clones take up over 13%. The germline CDR1 and CDR2 sequences are SQVTM and ANQGSEA. CDR3 length: 12 amino acids. Trimming removed 7 bases from V and 2 bases from J, with 11 bases in between. This clonotype originated in an adult in good health. This chain links TRBV29-1 with TRBJ1-1; possibly TRBD1 for D (5 bases). The sample was peripheral blood, taken on day 0 of AZD1222 vaccination. CDR3 residues: CSADRSNTEAFF. The DNA for the CDR3 is TGCAGCGCCGACAGATCCAACACTGAAGCTTTCTTT. The full variable domain, completed using reference TRBV29-1 and TRBJ1-1, is SAVISQKPSRDICQRGTSLTIQCQVDSQVTMMFWYRQQPGQSLTLIATANQGSEATYESGFVIDKFPISRPNLTFSTLTVSNMSPEDSSIYLCSADRSNTEAFFGQGTRLTVV.